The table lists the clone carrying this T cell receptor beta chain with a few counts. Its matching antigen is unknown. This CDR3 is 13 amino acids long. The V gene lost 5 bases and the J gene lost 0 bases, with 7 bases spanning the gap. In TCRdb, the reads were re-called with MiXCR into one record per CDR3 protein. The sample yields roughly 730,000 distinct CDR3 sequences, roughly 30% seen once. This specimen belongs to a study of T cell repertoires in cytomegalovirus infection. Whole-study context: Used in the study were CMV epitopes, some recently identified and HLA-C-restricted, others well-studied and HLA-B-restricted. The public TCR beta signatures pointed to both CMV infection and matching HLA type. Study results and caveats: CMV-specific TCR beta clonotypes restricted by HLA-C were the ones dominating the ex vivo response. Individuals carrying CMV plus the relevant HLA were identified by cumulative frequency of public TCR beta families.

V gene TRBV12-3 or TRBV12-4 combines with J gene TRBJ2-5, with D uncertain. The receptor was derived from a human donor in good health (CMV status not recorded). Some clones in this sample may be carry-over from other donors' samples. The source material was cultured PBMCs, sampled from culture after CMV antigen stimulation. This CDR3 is CASSDGNQETQYF. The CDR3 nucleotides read TGTGCCAGCAGTGACGGAAACCAAGAGACCCAGTACTTC.